The present entry profiles one TCR beta chain with its context. Antigen specificity is unknown. The data are from a study of early T cells in non-severe SARS-CoV-2 infection. Regarding the study as a whole: Matching results from VDJdb favored anti-spike CD8 responses, leaving private and CD4 specificities undetected.

The CDR3 runs to 15 residues. Trimming cost V 4 bases and J 1 base, with 14 bases left between them. CDR1 is SQVTM and CDR2 is ANQGSEA in the germline V gene. Each single cDNA molecule received a unique molecular identifier. A single record per CDR3 protein comes from TCRdb applying MiXCR to the 5' RACE reads. Of about 100,000 distinct CDR3 sequences listed, about 12% were seen once; the top ten hold around 3.2%. The sequence derives from an adult who was a healthcare worker with PCR-confirmed SARS-CoV-2 infection or an uninfected control (not recorded which). The specimen sequenced was whole blood. V gene TRBV29-1 combines with J gene TRBJ1-3; D may be TRBD1 (5 bases). The CDR3 DNA sequence: TGCAGCGTTGTAGGGACGGAAGTTTCTGGAAACACCATATATTTT. Translating gives CSVVGTEVSGNTIYF.